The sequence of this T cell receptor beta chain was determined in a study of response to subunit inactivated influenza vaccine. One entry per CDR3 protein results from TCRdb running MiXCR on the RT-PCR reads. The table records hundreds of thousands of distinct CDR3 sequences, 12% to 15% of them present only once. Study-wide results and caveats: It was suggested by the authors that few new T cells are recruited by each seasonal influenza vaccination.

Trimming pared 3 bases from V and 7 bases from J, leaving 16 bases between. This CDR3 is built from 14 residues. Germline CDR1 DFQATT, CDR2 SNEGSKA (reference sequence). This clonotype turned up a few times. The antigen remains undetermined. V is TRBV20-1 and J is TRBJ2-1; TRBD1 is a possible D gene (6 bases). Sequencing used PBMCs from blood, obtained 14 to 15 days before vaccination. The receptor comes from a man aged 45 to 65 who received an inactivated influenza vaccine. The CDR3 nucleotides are TGCAGTGCTAGCTCAGGGGCTTTGAGGAATGAGCAGTTCTTC. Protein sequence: CSASSGALRNEQFF.